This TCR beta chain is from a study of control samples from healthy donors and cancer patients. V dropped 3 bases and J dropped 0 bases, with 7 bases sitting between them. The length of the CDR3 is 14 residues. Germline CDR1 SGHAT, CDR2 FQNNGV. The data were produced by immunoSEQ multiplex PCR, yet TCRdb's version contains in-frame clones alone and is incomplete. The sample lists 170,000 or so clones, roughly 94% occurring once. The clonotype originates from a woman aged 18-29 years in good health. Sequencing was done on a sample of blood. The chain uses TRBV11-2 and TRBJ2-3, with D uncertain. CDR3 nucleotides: TGTGCCAGCAGCTTTATGGGTAGCACAGATACGCAGTATTTT. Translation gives CASSFMGSTDTQYF.